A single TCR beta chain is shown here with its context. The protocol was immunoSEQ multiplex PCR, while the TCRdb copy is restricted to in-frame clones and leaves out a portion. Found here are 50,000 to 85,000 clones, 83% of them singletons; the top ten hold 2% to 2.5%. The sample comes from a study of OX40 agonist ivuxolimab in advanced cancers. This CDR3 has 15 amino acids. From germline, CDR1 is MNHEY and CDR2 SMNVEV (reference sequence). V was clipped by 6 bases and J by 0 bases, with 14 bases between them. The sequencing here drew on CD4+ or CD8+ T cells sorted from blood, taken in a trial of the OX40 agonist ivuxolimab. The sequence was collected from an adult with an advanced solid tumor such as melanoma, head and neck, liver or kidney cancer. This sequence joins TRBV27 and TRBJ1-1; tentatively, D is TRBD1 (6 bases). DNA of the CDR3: TGTGCCAGCAGCCCGTTGACAGGTATGAACACTGAAGCTTTCTTT. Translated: CASSPLTGMNTEAFF.